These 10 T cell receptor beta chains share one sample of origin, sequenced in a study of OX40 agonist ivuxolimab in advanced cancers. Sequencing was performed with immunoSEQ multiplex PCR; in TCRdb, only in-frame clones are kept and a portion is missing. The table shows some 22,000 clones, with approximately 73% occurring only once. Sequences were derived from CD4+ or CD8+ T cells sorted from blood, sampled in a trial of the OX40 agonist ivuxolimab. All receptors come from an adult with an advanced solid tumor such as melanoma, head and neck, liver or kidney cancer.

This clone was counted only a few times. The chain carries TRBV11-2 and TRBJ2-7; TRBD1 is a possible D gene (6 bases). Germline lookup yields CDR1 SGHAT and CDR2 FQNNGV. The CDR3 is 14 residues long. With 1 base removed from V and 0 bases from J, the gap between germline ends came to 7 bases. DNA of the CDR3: TGTGCCAGCAGCTTAGGAGGGGGCTCCTACGAGCAGTACTTC. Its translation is CASSLGGGSYEQYF.

The CDR3 spells CASRQQGGAYNEQFF. The CDR3 nucleotides are TGTGCCAGCAGACAACAGGGGGGCGCCTACAATGAGCAGTTCTTC. The chain uses TRBV7-9 and TRBJ2-1; 8 bases fit TRBD1. CDR3 length equals 15 residues. Germline CDR1 is SEHNR and CDR2 is FQNEAQ (reference sequence). V dropped 6 bases and J dropped 2; count of bases not matched to a gene: 6.

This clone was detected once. Written as DNA, the CDR3 is TGTGCCAGCAGCTGGTTAGGGCAATACACTGAAGCTTTCTTT. Translated, it gives CASSWLGQYTEAFF. The V gene is TRBV7-2, the J gene TRBJ1-1, with D unclear. The CDR3 loop spans 14 amino acids. Trimming shortened V by 4 bases and J by 3 bases, and 12 bases separated the two germline ends. The germline V gene has CDR1 SGHTA and CDR2 FQGNSA.

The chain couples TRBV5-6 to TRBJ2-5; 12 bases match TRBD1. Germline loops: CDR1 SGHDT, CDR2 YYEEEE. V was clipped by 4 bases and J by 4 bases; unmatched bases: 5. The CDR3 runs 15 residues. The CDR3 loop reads CASSGWDRGRETQYF. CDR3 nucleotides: TGTGCCAGCAGCGGATGGGACAGGGGGCGAGAGACCCAGTACTTC.

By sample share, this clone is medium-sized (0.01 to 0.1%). CDR3 nucleotide sequence: TGTGCCAGCAGTGAAGGTAGGATCATGAACACTGAAGCTTTCTTT. Encoded protein: CASSEGRIMNTEAFF. V is TRBV2 and J is TRBJ1-1, with D unclear. The CDR3 is 15 residues long. Germline CDR1 reads SNHLY; CDR2 reads FYNNEI. V lost 1 base to trimming and J lost 0 bases, with 9 bases between them.

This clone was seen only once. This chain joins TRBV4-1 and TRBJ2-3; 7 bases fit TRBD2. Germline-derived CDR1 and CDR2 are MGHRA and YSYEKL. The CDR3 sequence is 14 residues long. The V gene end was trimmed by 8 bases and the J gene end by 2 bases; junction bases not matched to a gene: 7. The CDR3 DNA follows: TGCGCCAGCTCCACTAGCGAGGCCACAGATACGCAGTATTTT. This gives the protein CASSTSEATDTQYF.

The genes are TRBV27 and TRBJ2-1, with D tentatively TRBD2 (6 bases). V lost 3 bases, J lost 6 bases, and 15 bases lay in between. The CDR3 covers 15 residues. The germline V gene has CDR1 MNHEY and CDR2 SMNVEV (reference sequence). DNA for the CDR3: TGTGCCAGCAGTTTCACAGGATCGGGACTCAATGAGCAGTTCTTC. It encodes CASSFTGSGLNEQFF.

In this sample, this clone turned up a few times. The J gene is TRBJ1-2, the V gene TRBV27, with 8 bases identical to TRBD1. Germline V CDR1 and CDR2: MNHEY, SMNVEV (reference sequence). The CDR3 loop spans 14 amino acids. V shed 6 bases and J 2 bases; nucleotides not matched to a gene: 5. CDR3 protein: CASSGQGANYGYTF. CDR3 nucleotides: TGTGCCAGCAGCGGGCAGGGGGCGAACTATGGCTACACCTTC.

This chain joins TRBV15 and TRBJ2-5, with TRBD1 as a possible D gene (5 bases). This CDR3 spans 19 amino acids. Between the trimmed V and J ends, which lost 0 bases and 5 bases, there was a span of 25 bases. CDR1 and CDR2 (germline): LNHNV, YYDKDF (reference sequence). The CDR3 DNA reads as TGTGCCACCAGCAGAGATGATACCAGGGAACTCCTCCTCGGGGAGACCCAGTACTTC. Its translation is CATSRDDTRELLLGETQYF.

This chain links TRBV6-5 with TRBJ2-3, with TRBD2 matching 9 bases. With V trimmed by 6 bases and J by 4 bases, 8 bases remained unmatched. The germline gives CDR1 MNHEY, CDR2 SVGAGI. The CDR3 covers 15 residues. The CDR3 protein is CASRSGTSMSDTQYF. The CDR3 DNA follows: TGTGCCAGCAGGTCCGGGACTAGCATGTCAGATACGCAGTATTTT.